The following is a TCR beta chain sequence with its context. This clonotype was counted a few times. Its antigen target is currently unknown. No much larger clone is present one base from it, and per-base qualities are unavailable. Ficoll-Paque density gradient centrifugation was used to isolate PBMCs. The reads were generated on an Illumina NovaSeq 6000. TCRalpha and TCRbeta cDNA libraries were built by 5'RACE with constant-segment primers, adding sample barcodes and unique molecular identifiers. RNA was extracted from every sample with Trizol reagent. The libraries were amplified in two PCR steps, and the second step added a second sample barcode and Illumina TruSeq adapters. Sequencing of the libraries was done on an Illumina NovaSeq, producing 2 x 150 bp paired-end reads. The original pipeline was this. With migec v1.2.7, reads were demultiplexed and then collapsed into UMI-guided consensus sequences. Using mixcr v2.1.11, UMI consensuses were aligned to TRA and TRB V and J templates and then assembled into clonotypes. Clonotypes were classified as expanded or contracted when called significant by both edgeR and NoisET, with noise models trained on biological replicates. edgeR calls used a false discovery rate-adjusted p below 0.01 and a log2 fold-change threshold of 1. As an exploratory analysis of dynamics, max-normalized trajectories of the 1000 most abundant clonotypes were examined by PCA with hierarchical clustering. Separately sequenced CD4+ and CD8+ repertoires were used to assign a CD4 or CD8 phenotype to each responding clone. The public reads were reanalyzed by TCRdb: fastp trimming at Q25, MiXCR alignment, in-frame beta chains only. Rows merge per CDR3 protein into single entries with the most common DNA and genes. These V and J calls originate from TCRdb's pipeline instead of the authors' own analysis. This sample holds about 500,000 distinct CDR3 sequences; roughly 22% were observed only once. Approximately 12% of the sample is held by the ten biggest clonotypes.

These data belong to a study of T-cell memory formation after mild COVID-19 (dated by TCRdb to the early 2020s). Regarding the research as a whole: TCR sequence clusters from the two donors were largely donor specific. Longitudinal TCRalpha and TCRbeta repertoire sequencing tracked T-cell clones expanding and contracting after mild COVID-19 in two donors. Two young, previously healthy adult volunteers made up the cohort, one male and one female. Results the study describes overall, beyond this receptor: Some responding clones were found in pre-infection memory, which suggests that pre-existing cross-reactive memory T cells took part in the SARS-CoV-2 response. Clones contracting from day 15 to 85 had balanced CD4/CD8 phenotypes, while a second wave expanding from day 15 to 37 was biased towards CD4+. Whether the second-wave clones peaking on day 37 were SARS-CoV-2 specific was not confirmed. Contracting CD4+ clones were found mainly in CM and EM memory subsets, while CD8+ clones were enriched in EMRA. Only a couple of mild cases were covered in the study, and larger cohorts including severe cases with pre-infection samples were considered necessary.

This TCR derives from an adult woman who had mild COVID-19 (a few samples of this study predate the infection). The sample titles of this study are shuffled in the database, so cell type and time point are left out; the donor was told from shared clones. Source material: PBMCs or a T cell subset sorted from them (not recorded which).

The DNA is as follows: TGTGCCAGCAGCGTAGGCGCTAGCTTAAATCACTACAATGAGCAGTTCTTC. Its translation reads: CASSVGASLNHYNEQFF. This chain is built from TRBV9 and TRBJ2-1; TRBD2 is a weak D gene call, 5 bases matching. The CDR3 has 17 amino acids, counting the end cysteine and phenylalanine. CDR3 DNA is the only sequence kept; it has 51 bases, read in frame from the first base. The V end loses 0 bases and the J end loses 3 bases, and a stretch of 16 bases separates them. CDR1 and CDR2, looked up from the germline V gene, are SGDLS and YYNGEE.